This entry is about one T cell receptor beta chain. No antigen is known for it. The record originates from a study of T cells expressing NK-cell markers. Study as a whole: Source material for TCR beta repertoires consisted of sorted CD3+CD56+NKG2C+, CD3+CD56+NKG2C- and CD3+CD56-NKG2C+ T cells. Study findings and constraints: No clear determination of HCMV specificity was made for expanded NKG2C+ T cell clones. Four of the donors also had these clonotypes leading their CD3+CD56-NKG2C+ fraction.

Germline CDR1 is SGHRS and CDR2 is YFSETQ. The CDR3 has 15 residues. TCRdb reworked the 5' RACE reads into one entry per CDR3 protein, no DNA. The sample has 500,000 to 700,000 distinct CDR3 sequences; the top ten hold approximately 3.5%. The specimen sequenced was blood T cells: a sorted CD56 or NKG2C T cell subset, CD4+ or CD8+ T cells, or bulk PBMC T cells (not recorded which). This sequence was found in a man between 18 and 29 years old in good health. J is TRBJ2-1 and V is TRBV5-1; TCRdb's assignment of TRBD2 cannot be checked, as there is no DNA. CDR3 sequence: CASSEGTSGHNEQFF. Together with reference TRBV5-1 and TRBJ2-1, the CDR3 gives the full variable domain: KAGVTQTPRYLIKTRGQQVTLSCSPISGHRSVSWYQQTPGQGLQFLFEYFSETQRNKGNFPGRFSGRQFSNSRSEMNVSTLELGDSALYLCASSEGTSGHNEQFFGPGTRLTVL.